The rows below give T cell receptor beta chains drawn from one sample of a study of blood T cell repertoires in COVID-19. Clones were read by immunoSEQ multiplex PCR, and TCRdb kept only the in-frame ones, dropping some. The repertoire consists of under 150,000 clones, with less than 85% occurring once and the leading ten covering 17%. Sequences were obtained from peripheral blood. These receptor sequences come from a woman of 80 years or more with acute or convalescent COVID-19. Both conserved end residues are part of each CDR3. D genes are given only for firm matches.

TRBV10-3 | TRBD2 | CATPIIGGRARETQYF
TRBV20-1 | TRBD1 | CSASSKGALNEKLFF
TRBV7-2 | NA | CASSLAGGQGLEWYF
TRBV10-2 | NA | CASRVGGTGEETQYF
TRBV5-1 | TRBD2 | CASSLVKLGLAGGPTYEQYF
TRBV11-3 | TRBD2 | CASSSGTSGGPPDTQYF
TRBV10-3 | NA | CAISDRNSGSNEQFF
TRBV2 | TRBD2 | CASSALAVSNEQFF
TRBV6-5 | TRBD1 | CASSRTGVYEQYF
TRBV27 | TRBD1 | CASSLLTGYYNEQFF
TRBV5-1 | NA | CARSLEGGGGDEQFF
TRBV2 | NA | CASSGDSGRETQYF
TRBV5-6 | NA | CASSEDSDQETQYF
TRBV5-1 | NA | CASRRTSLQDTQYF
TRBV7-2 | TRBD1 | CASSKGQYNTEAFF
TRBV11-3 | NA | CASSPQGSGELFF
TRBV20-1 | NA | CSASRDNQETQYF
TRBV5-1 | NA | CASSLVAGGETGELFF
TRBV5-1 | NA | CASSLGSGVEYGYTF
TRBV5-1 | TRBD1 | CASGGGADGNTIYF
TRBV5-1 | TRBD1 | CASSLRDRGSGYTF
TRBV7-8 | NA | CASSLAQRGNEQYF
TRBV9 | TRBD2 | CASSSTSGSQDEQYF
TRBV5-1 | TRBD1 | CASSGEGALGYTF
TRBV6-2/TRBV6-3 | TRBD2 | CASSYGLAVQETQYF
TRBV18 | TRBD2 | CASSPGLAGVREQYF
TRBV7-9 | NA | CASSLGTSGATQREQYF
TRBV7-2 | NA | CASSLSVAGTAQYF
TRBV5-4 | TRBD1 | CASSLEQGARNTEAFF
TRBV19 | NA | CASAKGGQSYNEQFF
TRBV7-9 | NA | CASSLGTSETQYF
TRBV19 | TRBD2 | CAPSYRASGKRGLSYEQYF
TRBV7-2 | TRBD2 | CASSLELAGGYNEQFF
TRBV6-5 | NA | CASAPRQADQPQHF
TRBV11-2 | TRBD1 | CASSLEGQKNQPQHF
TRBV9 | NA | CASSTQEINQPQHF
TRBV9 | TRBD1 | CASSPQGDATNEKLFF
TRBV9 | TRBD2 | CASSVESLAGPTDTQYF
TRBV5-1 | TRBD1 | CASSSRQGSSYEQYF
TRBV11-2 | NA | CASSPGRGAYTIYF
TRBV10-2 | TRBD2 | CASSRASGTSYNEQFF
TRBV6-2/TRBV6-3 | TRBD2 | CASSYSLAGNYNEQFF
TRBV18 | NA | CASSPRGDPNTGELFF
TRBV10-3 | TRBD1 | CAISEATGVTEAFF
TRBV29-1 | NA | CSVRSSGNTIYF
TRBV7-9 | NA | CASSLARAAETQYF